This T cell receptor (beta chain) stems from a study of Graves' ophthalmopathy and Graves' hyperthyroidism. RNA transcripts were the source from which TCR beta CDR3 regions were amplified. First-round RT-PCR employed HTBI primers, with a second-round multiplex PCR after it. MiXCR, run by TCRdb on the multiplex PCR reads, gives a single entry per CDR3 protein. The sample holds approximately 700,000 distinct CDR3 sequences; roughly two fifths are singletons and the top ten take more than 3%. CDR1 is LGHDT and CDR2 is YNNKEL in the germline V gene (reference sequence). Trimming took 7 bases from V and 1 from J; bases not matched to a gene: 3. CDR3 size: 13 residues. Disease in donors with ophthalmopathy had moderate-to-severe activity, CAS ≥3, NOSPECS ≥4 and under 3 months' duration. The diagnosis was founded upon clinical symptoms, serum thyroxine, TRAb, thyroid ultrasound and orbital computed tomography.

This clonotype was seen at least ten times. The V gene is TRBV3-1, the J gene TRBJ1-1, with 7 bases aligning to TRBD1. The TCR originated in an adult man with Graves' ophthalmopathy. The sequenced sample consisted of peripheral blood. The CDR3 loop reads CASNRGTNTEAFF. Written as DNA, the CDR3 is TGTGCCAGCAACAGGGGAACGAACACTGAAGCTTTCTTT.